This T cell receptor (beta chain) was identified during a study of cytomegalovirus exposure and HLA in healthy donors. PCR employed 60 Vbeta and 13 Jbeta primers. Clones were read by immunoSEQ multiplex PCR, and TCRdb kept only the in-frame ones, dropping some. The table records some 150,000 clones, around 80% of them present only once. A word on this clone: Its antigen is unidentified.

The CDR3 runs 14 residues. CDR1 is SGHKS, CDR2 YYEKEE, per germline (reference sequence). The V gene lost 1 base and the J gene lost 0 bases, with 8 bases spanning the gap. General study results and limits: There were some V segments, including TRBV6-2 and TRBV6-3, excluded as indistinguishable. Through in vitro validation, a few CMV-associated chains were shown to be specific for CMV antigens. The study flagged some 170 TCR beta chains as cytomegalovirus-associated. In a later analysis, most CMV-associated TCR beta chains appeared HLA-restricted.

The chain joins TRBV5-5 to TRBJ2-7; no clear D. This clonotype was sampled from a woman in her twenties or thirties in good health and CMV-seropositive. The sequenced material came from PBMCs. DNA for the CDR3: TGTGCCAGCAGCTTGTCTACGGGCTCCTACGAGCAGTACTTC. Translated: CASSLSTGSYEQYF.